Given below is one T cell receptor (beta chain) in context. Its antigen remains unknown. This table comes from immunoSEQ multiplex PCR, and its TCRdb copy is limited to in-frame clones, with some not included. The data hold 85,000 to 120,000 clones, with 90% observed a single time. CDR1 is SGHTA and CDR2 is FQGNSA in the germline V gene. This CDR3 region has 15 residues. Trimming removed 5 bases from V and 2 bases from J, with 14 bases in between. This record belongs to a study of T cell responses to AZD1222 COVID-19 vaccine. The study's findings and limits: Spike-specific TCR breadth rose after two AZD1222 doses, and depth rose as well. Repertoires were sampled only after the peak T cell response.

Some second doses came at about 4 weeks and others at about 12 weeks; these were pooled. This chain uses TRBV7-2 with TRBJ2-3; D assignment may be TRBD1 or TRBD2 (5 bases each). The TCR originated in an adult who received the AZD1222 COVID-19 vaccine. The specimen was peripheral blood, collected 28 days after the second AZD1222 dose. CDR3 nucleotides: TGTGCCAGCAGCCGGACCTGGGGGTACACAGATACGCAGTATTTT. It translates to CASSRTWGYTDTQYF. The full variable domain, with the rest looked up from reference TRBV7-2 and TRBJ2-3, is GAGVSQSPSNKVTEKGKDVELRCDPISGHTALYWYRQSLGQGLEFLIYFQGNSAPDKSGLPSDRFSAERTGGSVSTLTIQRTQQEDSAVYLCASSRTWGYTDTQYFGPGTRLTVL.